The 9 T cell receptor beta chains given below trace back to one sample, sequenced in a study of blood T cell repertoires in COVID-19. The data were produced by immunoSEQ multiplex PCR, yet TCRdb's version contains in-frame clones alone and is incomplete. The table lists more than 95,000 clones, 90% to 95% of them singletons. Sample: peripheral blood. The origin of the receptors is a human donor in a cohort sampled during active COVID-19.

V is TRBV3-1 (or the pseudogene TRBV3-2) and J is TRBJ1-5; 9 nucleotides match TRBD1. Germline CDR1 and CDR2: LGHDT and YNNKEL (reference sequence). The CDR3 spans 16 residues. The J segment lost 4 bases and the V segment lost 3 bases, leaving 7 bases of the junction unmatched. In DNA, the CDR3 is TGTGCCAGCAGCCACCAGACAGGGGGAGGGAATCAGCCCCAGCATTTT. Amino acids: CASSHQTGGGNQPQHF.

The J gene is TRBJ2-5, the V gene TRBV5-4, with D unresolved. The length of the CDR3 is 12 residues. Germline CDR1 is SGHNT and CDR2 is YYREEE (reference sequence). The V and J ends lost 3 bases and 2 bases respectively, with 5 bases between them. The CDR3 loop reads CASSSPQETQYF. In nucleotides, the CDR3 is TGTGCCAGCAGCTCCCCACAAGAGACCCAGTACTTC.

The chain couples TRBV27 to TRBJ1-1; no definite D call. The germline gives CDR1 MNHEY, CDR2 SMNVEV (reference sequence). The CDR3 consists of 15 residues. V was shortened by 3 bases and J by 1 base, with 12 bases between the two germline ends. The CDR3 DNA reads TGTGCCAGCAGTTTTCTCGGGGAGGGGAACACTGAAGCTTTCTTT. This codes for CASSFLGEGNTEAFF.

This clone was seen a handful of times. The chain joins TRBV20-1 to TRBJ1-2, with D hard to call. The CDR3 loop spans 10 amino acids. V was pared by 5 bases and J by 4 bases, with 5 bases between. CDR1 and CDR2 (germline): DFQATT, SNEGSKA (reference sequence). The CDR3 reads CSAFIYGYTF. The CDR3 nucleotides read TGCAGTGCTTTCATCTATGGCTACACCTTC.

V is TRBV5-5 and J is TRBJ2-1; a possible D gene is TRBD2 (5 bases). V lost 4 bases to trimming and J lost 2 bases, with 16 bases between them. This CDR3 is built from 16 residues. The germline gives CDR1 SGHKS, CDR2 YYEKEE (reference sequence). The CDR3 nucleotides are TGTGCCAGCAGCGTCCCCCCGGGGTTCACCTACAATGAGCAGTTCTTC. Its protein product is CASSVPPGFTYNEQFF.

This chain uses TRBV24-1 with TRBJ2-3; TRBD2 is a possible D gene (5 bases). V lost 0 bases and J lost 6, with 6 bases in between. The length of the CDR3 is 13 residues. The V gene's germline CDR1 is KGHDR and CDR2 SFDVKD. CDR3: CATSDLGEDTQYF. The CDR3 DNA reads TGTGCCACCAGTGATTTGGGGGAGGATACGCAGTATTTT.

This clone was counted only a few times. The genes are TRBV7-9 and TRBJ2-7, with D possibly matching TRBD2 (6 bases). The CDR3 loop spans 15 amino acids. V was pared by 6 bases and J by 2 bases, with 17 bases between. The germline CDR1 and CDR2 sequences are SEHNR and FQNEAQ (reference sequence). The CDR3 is CASSQAPSVTYEQYF. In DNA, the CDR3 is TGTGCCAGCAGTCAAGCGCCTAGCGTGACCTACGAGCAGTACTTC.

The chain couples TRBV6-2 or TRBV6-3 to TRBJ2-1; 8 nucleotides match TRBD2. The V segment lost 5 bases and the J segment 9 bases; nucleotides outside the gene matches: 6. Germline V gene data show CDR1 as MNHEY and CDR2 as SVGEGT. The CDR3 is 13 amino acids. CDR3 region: CASSPGLVLEQFF. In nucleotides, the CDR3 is TGTGCCAGCAGTCCGGGACTAGTTCTTGAGCAGTTCTTC.

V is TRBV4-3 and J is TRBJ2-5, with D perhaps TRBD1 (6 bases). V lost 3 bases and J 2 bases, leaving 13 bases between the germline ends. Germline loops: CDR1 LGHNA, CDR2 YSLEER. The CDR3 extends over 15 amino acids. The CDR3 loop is CASSHMGQAQETQYF. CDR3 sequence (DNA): TGCGCCAGCAGCCACATGGGACAAGCACAAGAGACCCAGTACTTC.